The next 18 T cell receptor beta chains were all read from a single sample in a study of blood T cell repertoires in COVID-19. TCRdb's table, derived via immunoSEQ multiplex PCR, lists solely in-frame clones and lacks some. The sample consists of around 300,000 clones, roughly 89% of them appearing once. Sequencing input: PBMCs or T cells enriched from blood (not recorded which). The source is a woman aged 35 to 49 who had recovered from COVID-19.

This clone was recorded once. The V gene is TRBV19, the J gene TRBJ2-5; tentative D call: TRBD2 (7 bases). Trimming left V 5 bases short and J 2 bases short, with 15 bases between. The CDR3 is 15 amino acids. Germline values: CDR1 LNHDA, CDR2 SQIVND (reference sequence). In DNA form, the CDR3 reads TGTGCCAGTAGTCGGGGGGCGATTTCGCAAGAGACCCAGTACTTC. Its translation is CASSRGAISQETQYF.

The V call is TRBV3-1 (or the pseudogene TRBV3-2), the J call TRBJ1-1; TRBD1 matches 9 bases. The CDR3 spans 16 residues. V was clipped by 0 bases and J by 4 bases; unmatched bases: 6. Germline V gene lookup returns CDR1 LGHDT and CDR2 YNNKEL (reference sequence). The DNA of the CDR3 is TGTGCCAGCAGCCAAGAAACAGGGGGCGCGGTCACTGAAGCTTTCTTT. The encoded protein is CASSQETGGAVTEAFF.

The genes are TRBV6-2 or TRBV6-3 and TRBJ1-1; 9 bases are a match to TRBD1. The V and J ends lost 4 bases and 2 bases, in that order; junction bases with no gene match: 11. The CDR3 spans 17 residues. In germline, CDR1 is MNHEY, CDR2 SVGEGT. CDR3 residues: CASSSHRGRASNTEAFF. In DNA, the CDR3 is TGTGCCAGCAGTTCGCACAGGGGGCGAGCCAGCAACACTGAAGCTTTCTTT.

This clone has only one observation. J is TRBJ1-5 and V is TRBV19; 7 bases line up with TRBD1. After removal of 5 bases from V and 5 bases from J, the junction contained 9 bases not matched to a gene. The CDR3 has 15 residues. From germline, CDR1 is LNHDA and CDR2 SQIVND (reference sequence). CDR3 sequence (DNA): TGTGCCAGTAGTCCTCCGGAACAGGGGCATCAGCCCCAGCATTTT. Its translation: CASSPPEQGHQPQHF.

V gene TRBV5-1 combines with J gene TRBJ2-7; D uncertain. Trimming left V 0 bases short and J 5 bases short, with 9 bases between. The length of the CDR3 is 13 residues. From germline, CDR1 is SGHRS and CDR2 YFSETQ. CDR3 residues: CASSLGAGHEQYF. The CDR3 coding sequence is TGCGCCAGCAGCTTGGGAGCAGGCCACGAGCAGTACTTC.

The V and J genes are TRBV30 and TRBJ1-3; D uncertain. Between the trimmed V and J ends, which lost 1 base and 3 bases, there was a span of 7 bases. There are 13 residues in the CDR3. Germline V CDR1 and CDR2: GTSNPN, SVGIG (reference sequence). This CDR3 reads CAWSAGGGNTIYF. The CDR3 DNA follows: TGTGCCTGGAGTGCTGGCGGTGGAAACACCATATATTTT.

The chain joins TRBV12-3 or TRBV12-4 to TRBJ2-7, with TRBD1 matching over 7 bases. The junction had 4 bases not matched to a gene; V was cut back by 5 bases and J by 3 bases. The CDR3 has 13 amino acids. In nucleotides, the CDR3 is TGTGCCAGCAGTCGGGGACAGAACTACGAGCAGTACTTC. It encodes CASSRGQNYEQYF.

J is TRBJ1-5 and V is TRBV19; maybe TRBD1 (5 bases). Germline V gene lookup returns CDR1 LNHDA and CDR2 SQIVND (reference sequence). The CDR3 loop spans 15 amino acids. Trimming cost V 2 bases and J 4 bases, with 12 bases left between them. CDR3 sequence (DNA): TGTGCCAGTAGTATAAAGGCAGGGCCAAATCAGCCCCAGCATTTT. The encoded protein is CASSIKAGPNQPQHF.

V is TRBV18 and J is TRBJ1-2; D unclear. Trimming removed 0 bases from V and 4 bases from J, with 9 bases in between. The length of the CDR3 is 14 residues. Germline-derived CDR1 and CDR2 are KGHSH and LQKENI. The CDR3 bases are TGTGCCAGCTCACCACCAGCAGGCCCCTATGGCTACACCTTC. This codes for CASSPPAGPYGYTF.

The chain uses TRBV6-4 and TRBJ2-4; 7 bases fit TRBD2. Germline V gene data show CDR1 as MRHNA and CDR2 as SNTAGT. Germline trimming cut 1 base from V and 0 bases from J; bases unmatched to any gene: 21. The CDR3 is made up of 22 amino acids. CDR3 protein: CASSDLWGFLAVPVIAKNIQYF. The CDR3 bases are TGTGCCAGCAGTGACTTATGGGGTTTCCTAGCGGTTCCTGTCATAGCCAAAAACATTCAGTACTTC.

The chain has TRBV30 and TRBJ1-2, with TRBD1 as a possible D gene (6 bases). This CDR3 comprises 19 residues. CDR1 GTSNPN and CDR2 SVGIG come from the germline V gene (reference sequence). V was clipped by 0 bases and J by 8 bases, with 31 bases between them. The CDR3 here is CAWSVLGHRASISTPGYTF. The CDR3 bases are TGTGCCTGGAGTGTACTGGGGCACAGGGCGTCGATCTCTACGCCCGGCTACACCTTC.

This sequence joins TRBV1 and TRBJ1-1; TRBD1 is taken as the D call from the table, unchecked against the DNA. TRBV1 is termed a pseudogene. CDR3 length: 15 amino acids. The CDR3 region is CTSSQAPTGYTEAFF. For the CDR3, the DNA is TGCACCAGCAGCCAAGCTCCTACAGGGTACACTGAAGCTTTCTTT.

DNA for the CDR3: TGTGCCAGCAGCTTGTACGGTGAAGAGACCCAGTACTTC. This gives the protein CASSLYGEETQYF. V usage is TRBV5-6 and J usage is TRBJ2-5; D gene unclear. CDR3 length: 13 residues. V dropped 1 base and J dropped 3 bases, with 7 bases sitting between them. CDR1 is SGHDT and CDR2 is YYEEEE in the germline V gene. Filled out from reference TRBV5-6 and TRBJ2-5, the complete variable domain reads DAGVTQSPTHLIKTRGQQVTLRCSPKSGHDTVSWYQQALGQGPQFIFQYYEEEERQRGNFPDRFSGHQFPNYSSELNVNALLLGDSALYLCASSLYGEETQYFGPGTRLLVL.

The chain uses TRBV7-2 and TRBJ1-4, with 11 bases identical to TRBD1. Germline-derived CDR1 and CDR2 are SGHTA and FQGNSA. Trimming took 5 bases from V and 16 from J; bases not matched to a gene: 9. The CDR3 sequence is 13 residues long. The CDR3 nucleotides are TGTGCCAGCAGCCCGGGACAGGGGGTTGGCCCGTTTTTT. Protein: CASSPGQGVGPFF.

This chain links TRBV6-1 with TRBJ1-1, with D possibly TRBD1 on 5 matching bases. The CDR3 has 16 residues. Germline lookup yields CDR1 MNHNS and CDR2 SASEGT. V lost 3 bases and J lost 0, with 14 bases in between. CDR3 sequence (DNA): TGTGCCAGCAGTGAGACAGACCGATCCATGAACACTGAAGCTTTCTTT. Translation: CASSETDRSMNTEAFF.

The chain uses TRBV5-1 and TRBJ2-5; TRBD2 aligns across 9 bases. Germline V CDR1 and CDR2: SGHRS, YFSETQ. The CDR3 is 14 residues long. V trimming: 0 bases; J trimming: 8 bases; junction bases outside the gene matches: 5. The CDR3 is CASSLGVSGGTQYF. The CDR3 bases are TGCGCCAGCAGCTTGGGTGTTAGCGGGGGCACCCAGTACTTC.

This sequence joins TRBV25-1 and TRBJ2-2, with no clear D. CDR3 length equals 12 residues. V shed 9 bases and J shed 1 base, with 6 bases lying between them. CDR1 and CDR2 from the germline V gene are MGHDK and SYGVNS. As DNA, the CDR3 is TGTGCCAGTCGAGGGAACACCGGGGAGCTGTTTTTT. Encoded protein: CASRGNTGELFF.

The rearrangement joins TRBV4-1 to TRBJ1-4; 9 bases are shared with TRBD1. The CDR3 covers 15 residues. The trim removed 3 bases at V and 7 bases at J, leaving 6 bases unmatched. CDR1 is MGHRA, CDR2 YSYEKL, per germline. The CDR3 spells CASSHPGTGIEKLFF. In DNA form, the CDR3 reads TGCGCCAGCAGCCACCCCGGGACAGGGATTGAAAAACTGTTTTTT.